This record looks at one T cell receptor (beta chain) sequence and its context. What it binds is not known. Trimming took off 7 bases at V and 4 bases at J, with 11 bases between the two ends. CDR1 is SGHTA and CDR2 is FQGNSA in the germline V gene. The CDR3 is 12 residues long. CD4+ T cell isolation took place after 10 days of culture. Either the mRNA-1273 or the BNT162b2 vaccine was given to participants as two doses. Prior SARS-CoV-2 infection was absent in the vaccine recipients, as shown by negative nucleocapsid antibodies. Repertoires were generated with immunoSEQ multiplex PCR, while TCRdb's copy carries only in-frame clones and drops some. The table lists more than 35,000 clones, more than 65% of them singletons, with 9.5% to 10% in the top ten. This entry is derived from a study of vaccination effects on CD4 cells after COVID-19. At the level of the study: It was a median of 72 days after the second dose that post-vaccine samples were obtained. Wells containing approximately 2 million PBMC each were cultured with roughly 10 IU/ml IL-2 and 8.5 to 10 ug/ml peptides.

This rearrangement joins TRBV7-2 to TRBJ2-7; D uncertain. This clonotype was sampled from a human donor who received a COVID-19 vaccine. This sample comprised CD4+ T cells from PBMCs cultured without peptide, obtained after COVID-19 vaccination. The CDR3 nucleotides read TGTGCCAGCACCTCCTCTCTGTACGAGCAGTACTTC. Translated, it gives CASTSSLYEQYF.